This note documents a single TCR beta chain sequence. What it binds is unknown. Amplification by 5'RACE using constant-segment primers produced TCR alpha and TCR beta cDNA libraries that carried sample barcodes and UMIs. TCRdb itself ran the 5' RACE reads through MiXCR, one entry per CDR3 protein. The sample holds more than 250,000 distinct CDR3 sequences, 15% to 20% seen once. The CDR3 has 14 residues. CDR1 is SGHNT and CDR2 is YYREEE in the germline V gene (reference sequence). The V segment lost 3 bases and the J segment 0 bases; nucleotides outside the gene matches: 3. The data originate from a study of T-cell memory formation after mild COVID-19. About the research overall: Each donor largely had its own TCR clusters.

Study-level points and caveats: In second-wave clones peaking day 37, SARS-CoV-2 specificity remained unconfirmed.

V is TRBV5-4 and J is TRBJ2-7, with 7 bases that match TRBD2. The material sequenced was PBMCs or a T cell subset sorted from them (not recorded which). The sequence came from a man younger than 30 who had mild COVID-19 (a few samples of this study predate the infection). Cell type and time point are not known. The CDR3 nucleotides read TGTGCCAGCAGCTGGGAGCGGGACTCCTACGAGCAGTACTTC. It is translated as CASSWERDSYEQYF.